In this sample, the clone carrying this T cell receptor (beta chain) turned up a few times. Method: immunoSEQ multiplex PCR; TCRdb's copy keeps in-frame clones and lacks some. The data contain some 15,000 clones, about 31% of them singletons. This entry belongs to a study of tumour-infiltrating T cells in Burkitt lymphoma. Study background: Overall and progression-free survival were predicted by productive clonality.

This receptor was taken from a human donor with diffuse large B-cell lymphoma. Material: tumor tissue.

The CDR3 sequence: CASSEGGPTGSQETQYF. CDR3 nucleotides: TGTGCCAGCAGTGAAGGCGGCCCAACTGGAAGCCAAGAGACCCAGTACTTC. This rearrangement joins TRBV2 to TRBJ2-5, with D unresolved. Germline V gene data show CDR1 as SNHLY and CDR2 as FYNNEI. The CDR3 is 17 amino acids. V was clipped by 1 base and J by 1 base, with 16 bases between them.